This T cell receptor beta chain appears in the sequencing data of a study of immune heterogeneity within non-small cell lung tumors. Germline-derived CDR1 and CDR2 are SQVTM and ANQGSEA. Trimming shortened V by 3 bases and J by 0 bases, and 15 bases separated the two germline ends. The CDR3 runs to 16 residues. Sample share makes this clonotype medium-sized (0.01 to 0.1%). Each sample used roughly 590 ng of genomic DNA from bulk tumor tissue. Surgery yielded several widely spaced biopsies per primary tumor. The study cohort was described as untreated, and its members had newly diagnosed non-small cell lung cancer. They went on to have curative surgery. The TCR beta CDR3 region was amplified by multiplex PCR employing 32 V and 13 J primers. From the multiplex PCR reads, TCRdb called clonotypes with MiXCR, one entry per CDR3 protein. This sample has some 3,500 distinct CDR3 sequences, with about half found just once.

This clonotype was sampled from a man aged 55 to 70 with non-small cell lung cancer. Material for sequencing was lung tumor tissue. The genes are TRBV29-1 and TRBJ2-1, with TRBD1 as a possible D gene (5 bases). The CDR3 spells CSVDSVGASSYNEQFF. The CDR3 DNA is TGCAGCGTTGACTCGGTTGGGGCTAGCTCCTACAATGAGCAGTTCTTC.